This TCR beta chain was documented in a study of blood T cell repertoires in COVID-19. Study-wide context: PBMCs, B-cell-depleted T cells, or T cells were the source of the cDNA or gDNA that made up the material.

Germline CDR1 reads MNHEY; CDR2 reads SVGAGI. The CDR3 totals 15 residues. Trimming removed 5 bases from V and 4 bases from J; junction bases left unmatched: 7. Per the original data handling: Estimation of nucleated cell counts relied on the amplification of reference gene primers. Using immunoSEQ multiplex PCR, the repertoire was profiled, and TCRdb retains in-frame clones only, with some absent. For V, J and clone size, that table is used; D and trimming come from the DNA. The sample gives 97,000 or so clones, 70% to 85% of which show up once; about a tenth is in the top ten. The gene calls are TRBV6-5 and TRBJ1-3; TRBD1 aligns across 8 bases. Sequenced: peripheral blood. This TCR came from a man between 70 and 80 years old with active or convalescent COVID-19. Here the CDR3 DNA reads TGTGCCAGCAGTCCCCAGGGGGCTAGGGGAAACACCATATATTTT. This sequence encodes CASSPQGARGNTIYF.